Following are 22 T cell receptor beta chains from one sample sequenced in a study of blood T cell repertoires in COVID-19. TCRdb's table, derived via immunoSEQ multiplex PCR, lists solely in-frame clones and lacks some. The repertoire consists of approximately 350,000 clones, with approximately 86% occurring once and the leading ten covering around 7.5%. Material for sequencing was peripheral blood. The receptor set was obtained from a woman between 55 and 75 years old with COVID-19, enrolled during active disease.

The rearrangement uses TRBV7-2 and TRBJ2-7; 7 nucleotides match TRBD2. The J segment lost 5 bases and the V segment lost 4 bases, leaving 5 bases of the junction unmatched. This CDR3 is built from 13 residues. The germline V gene encodes CDR1 SGHTA and CDR2 FQGNSA. CDR3 coding DNA: TGTGCCAGCAGCTCCACCGGGGGGAACGAGCAGTACTTC. It translates to CASSSTGGNEQYF. Combining the CDR3 with reference TRBV7-2 and TRBJ2-7 gives the whole variable domain GAGVSQSPSNKVTEKGKDVELRCDPISGHTALYWYRQSLGQGLEFLIYFQGNSAPDKSGLPSDRFSAERTGGSVSTLTIQRTQQEDSAVYLCASSSTGGNEQYFGPGTRLTVT.

This chain links TRBV5-4 with TRBJ1-1, with 9 bases matching TRBD1. Germline CDR1 and CDR2: SGHNT and YYREEE (reference sequence). The CDR3 length is 17 residues. The trim removed 6 bases at V and 0 bases at J, leaving 12 bases unmatched. The CDR3 nucleotides are TGTGCCAGCACCCCGAGACAGGGGGTTTTTATGAACACTGAAGCTTTCTTT. It is translated as CASTPRQGVFMNTEAFF.

The genes are TRBV10-3 and TRBJ1-4; possible D gene TRBD1, 6 bases. The ends were cut back, 2 bases at V and 11 bases at J, with 15 bases in the middle. CDR1 is ENHRY and CDR2 is SYGVKD in the germline V gene. There are 14 residues in the CDR3. CDR3 in DNA: TGTGCCATCAGTGAGCCTCGGGGGGGCGGGAAACTGTTTTTT. This translates into CAISEPRGGGKLFF.

This sequence joins TRBV3-1 (or the pseudogene TRBV3-2) and TRBJ2-7; D uncertain. V lost 1 base and J lost 8, with 6 bases in between. Looked up from germline, CDR1 is LGHDT and CDR2 is YNNKEL (reference sequence). The length of the CDR3 is 11 residues. DNA of the CDR3: TGTGCCAGCAGCCAAGGGTGGCAGCAGTACTTC. Its translation: CASSQGWQQYF.

The V gene is TRBV27, the J gene TRBJ2-7, with 7 bases matching TRBD1. CDR3 length: 14 residues. Unmatched junction bases numbered 4, after V lost 5 bases and J lost 0 bases. Per the germline V gene, CDR1 is MNHEY and CDR2 is SMNVEV (reference sequence). The CDR3 sequence is CASSPRQGSYEQYF. The CDR3 DNA follows: TGTGCCAGCAGTCCTCGACAGGGCTCCTACGAGCAGTACTTC.

The chain joins TRBV6-5 to TRBJ2-3, with TRBD2 matching over 8 bases. V trimming: 2 bases; J trimming: 0 bases; junction bases outside the gene matches: 1. CDR3 length: 15 amino acids. Germline V CDR1 and CDR2: MNHEY, SVGAGI. CDR3 region: CASSYTGGSTDTQYF. The CDR3 DNA sequence: TGTGCCAGCAGTTACACGGGGGGGAGCACAGATACGCAGTATTTT.

This chain uses TRBV6-2 or TRBV6-3 with TRBJ2-1, with 7 bases matching TRBD2. J gave up 6 bases and V 5 bases, and 13 bases lay outside the gene matches. The CDR3 runs 16 residues. Germline values: CDR1 MNHEY, CDR2 SVGEGT. CDR3 DNA sequence: TGTGCCAGCAGTCAACTGGGACTACCCATCGGCAATGAGCAGTTCTTC. Translation: CASSQLGLPIGNEQFF.

V and J are TRBV9 and TRBJ1-3, with D hard to call. The CDR3 is 12 residues long. The V gene lost 4 bases and the J gene lost 6 bases, with 8 bases spanning the gap. The germline CDR1 and CDR2 sequences are SGDLS and YYNGEE. The CDR3 sequence: CASSRTLNTIYF. CDR3 DNA: TGTGCCAGCAGCCGGACTTTAAACACCATATATTTT.

The genes are TRBV7-2 and TRBJ2-1; tentative D call: TRBD1 (6 bases). CDR3 length: 15 amino acids. V dropped 0 bases and J dropped 6 bases, with 12 bases sitting between them. Germline V gene sequence: CDR1 SGHTA, CDR2 FQGNSA. The DNA for the CDR3 is TGTGCCAGCAGCTTAGCGGGGGCTACTGCCAATGAGCAGTTCTTC. Translated, it gives CASSLAGATANEQFF.

The V call is TRBV12-3 or TRBV12-4, the J call TRBJ1-2; D is uncertain. Deletions cut 3 bases from V and 5 bases from J, with 7 bases between. This CDR3 spans 12 amino acids. CDR3 sequence (DNA): TGTGCCAGCAGTTTTTCTTTGTATGGCTACACCTTC. Encoded protein: CASSFSLYGYTF.

This sequence joins TRBV27 and TRBJ1-1, with D possibly matching TRBD1 (6 bases). Trimming took 2 bases from V and 3 from J, leaving 13 bases between them. The germline gives CDR1 MNHEY, CDR2 SMNVEV (reference sequence). This CDR3 is built from 15 residues. The chain's CDR3 is CASSLEGGLDTEAFF. The CDR3 DNA reads as TGTGCCAGCAGTTTAGAAGGGGGTTTGGACACTGAAGCTTTCTTT.

The rearrangement links TRBV3-1 (or the pseudogene TRBV3-2) to TRBJ2-3, with TRBD2 as a possible D gene (6 bases). V was trimmed by 4 bases and J by 3 bases, leaving 17 bases between them. This CDR3 spans 16 amino acids. Germline values: CDR1 LGHDT, CDR2 YNNKEL (reference sequence). The CDR3, as DNA: TGTGCCAGCAGCCGAGAGCGGGCTACGCGTACAGATACGCAGTATTTT. This encodes CASSRERATRTDTQYF.

The chain uses TRBV6-5 and TRBJ1-5; TRBD1 agrees at 7 bases. This CDR3 region has 15 residues. Germline V gene lookup returns CDR1 MNHEY and CDR2 SVGAGI. V lost 6 bases, J lost 0 bases, and 5 bases stayed unmatched. CDR3 amino acids: CASRLRQGSNQPQHF. CDR3 DNA: TGTGCCAGCAGACTCAGACAGGGTAGCAATCAGCCCCAGCATTTT.

For this clone: At the DNA level, this CDR3 is encoded by other sequences in the same sample as well. The chain joins TRBV27 to TRBJ1-1; 7 nucleotides agree with TRBD1. The J segment lost 0 bases and the V segment lost 3 bases, leaving 1 base of the junction unmatched. Germline lookup yields CDR1 MNHEY and CDR2 SMNVEV (reference sequence). CDR3 length: 14 amino acids. This CDR3 reads CASSLDRLNTEAFF. In DNA, the CDR3 is TGTGCCAGCAGTTTGGACAGGTTGAACACTGAAGCTTTCTTT.

V usage is TRBV4-1 and J usage is TRBJ2-5; D is perhaps TRBD2 (5 bases). The germline V and J ends were trimmed by 1 base and 5 bases, with 14 bases remaining between them. The CDR3 has 15 residues. Looked up from germline, CDR1 is MGHRA and CDR2 is YSYEKL. CDR3 DNA: TGCGCCAGCAGCCAAGTGGAGCTCCGCGGGGAGACCCAGTACTTC. Its protein is CASSQVELRGETQYF.

The V gene is TRBV7-2, the J gene TRBJ2-1; 10 bases map to TRBD2. In germline, CDR1 is SGHTA, CDR2 FQGNSA. The V segment lost 5 bases and the J segment 9 bases; nucleotides outside the gene matches: 7. The CDR3 has 14 amino acids. The CDR3 protein is CASSLLAGESEQFF. The CDR3 DNA sequence: TGTGCCAGCAGCCTCCTAGCGGGGGAGAGTGAGCAGTTCTTC.

J is TRBJ2-4 and V is TRBV7-2; TRBD1 might be the D (6 bases). With 5 bases removed from V and 6 bases from J, the gap between germline ends came to 17 bases. Germline CDR1 reads SGHTA; CDR2 reads FQGNSA. This CDR3 is built from 15 residues. The CDR3 coding sequence is TGTGCCAGCAGCCCGAGGGACAAAACTCTAAACATTCAGTACTTC. Protein sequence: CASSPRDKTLNIQYF. Full variable domain (missing parts from reference TRBV7-2 and TRBJ2-4): GAGVSQSPSNKVTEKGKDVELRCDPISGHTALYWYRQSLGQGLEFLIYFQGNSAPDKSGLPSDRFSAERTGGSVSTLTIQRTQQEDSAVYLCASSPRDKTLNIQYFGAGTRLSVL.

The rearrangement links TRBV19 to TRBJ1-6; 9 bases agree with TRBD1. This CDR3 region has 14 residues. After removal of 9 bases from V and 10 bases from J, the junction contained 10 bases not matched to a gene. Germline-derived CDR1 and CDR2 are LNHDA and SQIVND (reference sequence). The CDR3 DNA reads as TGTGCCAGCAACCAACAGGGGGCAAGATCACCCCTCCACTTT. Protein product: CASNQQGARSPLHF.

The rearrangement joins TRBV27 to TRBJ2-7; 8 positions agree with TRBD1. The CDR3 length is 17 residues. V was clipped by 0 bases and J by 6 bases; unmatched bases: 13. Germline-derived CDR1 and CDR2 are MNHEY and SMNVEV (reference sequence). The CDR3 bases are TGTGCCAGCAGTTTATCGGTGGACAGGGTGGATTCCGGCGAGCAGTACTTC. As protein: CASSLSVDRVDSGEQYF.

This rearrangement joins TRBV11-2 to TRBJ2-5; D is unclear. The ends were cut back, 4 bases at V and 3 bases at J, with 9 bases in the middle. The CDR3 extends over 13 amino acids. The germline V gene has CDR1 SGHAT and CDR2 FQNNGV. The CDR3 reads CASSSPGEETQYF. In nucleotides, the CDR3 is TGTGCCAGCAGCTCCCCGGGTGAAGAGACCCAGTACTTC.

This rearrangement joins TRBV19 to TRBJ2-1; 8 bases agree with TRBD2. The trim removed 9 bases at V and 3 bases at J, leaving 16 bases unmatched. The germline gives CDR1 LNHDA, CDR2 SQIVND (reference sequence). The CDR3 consists of 17 residues. Here the CDR3 reads CASAWAGGLSLYNEQFF. The CDR3 region has the DNA TGTGCCAGCGCGTGGGCGGGGGGTCTCTCCCTCTACAATGAGCAGTTCTTC.

CDR3 in amino acids: CASSLGATQETQYF. CDR3 nucleotide sequence: TGTGCCAGCAGCCTAGGGGCTACTCAAGAGACCCAGTACTTC. The gene calls are TRBV5-6 and TRBJ2-5; perhaps TRBD1 as D (5 bases). Germline V gives CDR1 SGHDT, CDR2 YYEEEE. The V end lost 4 bases, the J end lost 2 bases, and 12 bases lay between the germline ends. This CDR3 is 14 amino acids long.